This T cell receptor (beta chain) originates from a study of T cells after yellow fever vaccination. Study background: Fractions low in cell number were prepared with SMART-Seq v4 Ultra Low Input.

Concerning this clonotype itself: Antigen specificity is unknown.

MiXCR, applied by TCRdb to the 5' RACE reads, yields one record per CDR3 protein. Found here are approximately 600,000 distinct CDR3 sequences, approximately 13% of them singletons; the top ten hold 15%. General study results and limits: Post-booster repertoires contained most primary-vaccination clones again (approximately 95% CD4, about 90% CD8). The study noted that FACS-sorted repertoires could contain abundant clonotypes contaminating from the bulk population.

This CDR3 comprises 17 residues. The ends were cut back, 6 bases at V and 0 bases at J, with 18 bases in the middle. Looked up from germline, CDR1 is SGHAT and CDR2 is FQNNGV. This TCR was sampled from a man aged 30 to 39 who received the YFV17D yellow fever vaccine. The chain uses TRBV11-2 and TRBJ2-4, with TRBD1 as a possible D gene (5 bases). The sample consisted of PBMCs, taken on the day of the yellow fever booster vaccination. CDR3 sequence reads: CASSSRQPSVAKNIQYF. The DNA for the CDR3 is TGTGCCAGCAGTTCCCGACAGCCCTCAGTAGCCAAAAACATTCAGTACTTC.